The 32 T cell receptor beta chains reported below all come from one sample, sequenced in a study of blood T cell repertoires in COVID-19. TCRdb's table, derived via immunoSEQ multiplex PCR, lists solely in-frame clones and lacks some. The top ten clones hold approximately 2% of a sample with over 110,000 clones, approximately 84% of them seen once. The source material was peripheral blood. These receptors came from a woman in her sixties with acute or convalescent COVID-19.

The chain employs TRBV5-6 and TRBJ2-5; D is perhaps TRBD1 (6 bases). Germline loops: CDR1 SGHDT, CDR2 YYEEEE. The germline V and J ends were trimmed by 2 bases and 5 bases, with 13 bases remaining between them. CDR3 length: 14 amino acids. CDR3 sequence: CASSFAGVRETQYF. The CDR3 DNA sequence: TGTGCCAGCAGCTTTGCAGGGGTGAGGGAGACCCAGTACTTC.

This rearrangement joins TRBV7-8 to TRBJ2-1; D perhaps matches TRBD1 (6 bases). CDR1 and CDR2 (germline): SGHVS, FQNEAQ. V was trimmed by 4 bases and J by 4 bases, leaving 11 bases between them. The CDR3 is made up of 14 amino acids. CDR3: CASSYLDSYNEQFF. The CDR3 bases are TGTGCCAGCAGCTATCTGGACAGTTACAATGAGCAGTTCTTC.

The chain recombines TRBV30 with TRBJ1-5; 8 nucleotides align to TRBD1. Per the germline V gene, CDR1 is GTSNPN and CDR2 is SVGIG (reference sequence). Trimming took 0 bases from V and 3 from J; bases not matched to a gene: 7. The CDR3 length is 16 residues. The CDR3 reads CAWSVIGTGLNQPQHF. CDR3 bases: TGTGCCTGGAGTGTAATTGGGACAGGACTCAATCAGCCCCAGCATTTT.

The rearrangement uses TRBV6-6 and TRBJ2-5; D may be TRBD2 (6 bases). Between the trimmed V and J ends, which lost 4 bases and 4 bases, there was a span of 16 bases. Per the germline V gene, CDR1 is MNHNY and CDR2 is SVGAGI (reference sequence). The CDR3 is 15 residues long. In nucleotides, the CDR3 is TGTGCCAGCAGTTCTCCCACGGGAGCGGGAGAGACCCAGTACTTC. Its translation is CASSSPTGAGETQYF.

This clone was seen only a few times. In nucleotides, the CDR3 is TGTGCCAGCAGTTCCCCAGGGGGCCTGGTCTATGGCTACACCTTC. Amino acid sequence: CASSSPGGLVYGYTF. This sequence joins TRBV6-6 and TRBJ1-2; 8 bases are shared with TRBD1. The J segment lost 4 bases and the V segment lost 4 bases, leaving 8 bases of the junction unmatched. CDR3 length: 15 amino acids. CDR1 and CDR2 (germline): MNHNY, SVGAGI (reference sequence).

The count of this clone is one. The chain combines TRBV27 with TRBJ2-3, with D unresolved. The germline V and J ends were trimmed by 0 bases and 2 bases, with 3 bases remaining between them. CDR3 size: 13 residues. The germline V gene encodes CDR1 MNHEY and CDR2 SMNVEV (reference sequence). The chain's CDR3 is CASSLSLTDTQYF. The DNA of the CDR3 is TGTGCCAGCAGTTTATCCCTCACAGATACGCAGTATTTT.

This clone was detected only a few times. V usage is TRBV27 and J usage is TRBJ2-7; perhaps TRBD1 as D (6 bases). The CDR3 is 12 amino acids. Per germline, CDR1 MNHEY and CDR2 SMNVEV (reference sequence). V gave up 6 bases and J gave up 3 bases, with 9 bases separating them. For the CDR3, the DNA is TGTGCCAGCAGCTCACAGGGCTACGAGCAGTACTTC. It encodes CASSSQGYEQYF.

The chain employs TRBV5-1 and TRBJ1-2; maybe TRBD1 (5 bases). Germline CDR1 and CDR2: SGHRS and YFSETQ. CDR3 size: 13 residues. V lost 0 bases and J 5 bases, leaving 8 bases between the germline ends. The CDR3 nucleotides read TGCGCCAGCAGCTTGGACAGGAAGTATGGCTACACCTTC. This gives the protein CASSLDRKYGYTF.

The rearrangement joins TRBV14 to TRBJ1-2, with a tentative D call TRBD1 (5 bases). Between the trimmed V and J ends, which lost 6 bases and 2 bases, there was a span of 10 bases. Germline assignment: CDR1 SGHDN and CDR2 FVKESK. The CDR3 runs 13 residues. The CDR3 DNA reads as TGTGCCAGCAGACAGGACGGGAACTATGGCTACACCTTC. This codes for CASRQDGNYGYTF.

The rearrangement uses TRBV11-1 and TRBJ1-1, with unresolved D. Between the trimmed V and J ends, which lost 1 base and 4 bases, there was a span of 13 bases. CDR1 is SGHAT, CDR2 FQDESV, per germline (reference sequence). The CDR3 runs to 15 residues. CDR3 region: CASSLERRSITEAFF. The CDR3 DNA follows: TGTGCCAGCAGCTTAGAACGGCGGTCTATCACTGAAGCTTTCTTT.

This chain uses TRBV3-1 (or the pseudogene TRBV3-2) with TRBJ2-2, with 8 bases aligning to TRBD2. V trimming: 4 bases; J trimming: 5 bases; junction bases outside the gene matches: 6. This CDR3 is 15 amino acids long. CDR1 is LGHDT, CDR2 YNNKEL, per germline (reference sequence). The CDR3 DNA reads as TGTGCCAGCAGCCGCGTGGTAGCGGGGACCGGGGAGCTGTTTTTT. Translation gives CASSRVVAGTGELFF.

The V gene is TRBV29-1, the J gene TRBJ2-7, with 12 nucleotides matching TRBD2. There are 16 residues in the CDR3. Germline V gene sequence: CDR1 SQVTM, CDR2 ANQGSEA. After removal of 6 bases from V and 3 bases from J, the junction contained 12 bases not matched to a gene. The CDR3 spells CSVTGTSGFFDYEQYF. CDR3 in DNA: TGCAGCGTGACCGGGACTAGCGGGTTTTTTGACTACGAGCAGTACTTC.

This chain joins TRBV11-2 and TRBJ2-7; D is undetermined. Trimming cost V 0 bases and J 3 bases, with 12 bases left between them. Germline V gene sequence: CDR1 SGHAT, CDR2 FQNNGV. The CDR3 consists of 15 residues. CDR3 region: CASSLDRRKSYEQYF. The CDR3 DNA is TGTGCCAGCAGCTTAGATCGGCGGAAGAGCTACGAGCAGTACTTC.

The chain couples TRBV21-1 to TRBJ2-3; the DNA was not used to check the table's D call, TRBD2. TRBV21-1 is marked as a pseudogene. The CDR3 is 17 residues long. The CDR3 is CASIQGGLAGATDTQYF. The CDR3 coding sequence is TGTGCCAGCATCCAGGGGGGTTTAGCGGGAGCGACAGATACGCAGTATTTT.

This chain uses TRBV7-9 with TRBJ2-1; TRBD1 aligns across 9 bases. This CDR3 is built from 15 residues. The germline gives CDR1 SEHNR, CDR2 FQNEAQ (reference sequence). V lost 4 bases and J lost 2; bases outside the gene matches: 3. CDR3 bases: TGTGCCAGCAGCTCGGGGGACAGGGCCTACAATGAGCAGTTCTTC. Protein: CASSSGDRAYNEQFF. Full variable domain (missing parts from reference TRBV7-9 and TRBJ2-1): DTGVSQNPRHKITKRGQNVTFRCDPISEHNRLYWYRQTLGQGPEFLTYFQNEAQLEKSRLLSDRFSAERPKGSFSTLEIQRTEQGDSAMYLCASSSGDRAYNEQFFGPGTRLTVL.

This chain uses TRBV6-5 with TRBJ2-7; 7 bases line up with TRBD1. V dropped 6 bases and J dropped 7; count of bases not matched to a gene: 9. Germline CDR1 and CDR2: MNHEY and SVGAGI. This CDR3 spans 13 amino acids. The CDR3 here is CASRTGQLGEQYF. The CDR3 coding sequence is TGTGCCAGCAGGACGGGACAGCTGGGGGAGCAGTACTTC.

V is TRBV10-3 and J is TRBJ1-5, with 7 positions matching TRBD1. V shed 9 bases, J shed 3 bases, and the junction held 8 bases outside the gene matches. The length of the CDR3 is 14 residues. Germline V gives CDR1 ENHRY, CDR2 SYGVKD. The CDR3 nucleotides are TGTGCCATACACCGGGACAGAGACAATCAGCCCCAGCATTTT. Amino acids: CAIHRDRDNQPQHF.

In its sample, this clone was seen a few times. The genes are TRBV30 and TRBJ1-2, with D tentatively TRBD1 (5 bases). Germline V gene data show CDR1 as GTSNPN and CDR2 as SVGIG (reference sequence). The CDR3 is 13 amino acids. V was shortened by 4 bases and J by 13 bases, with 22 bases between the two germline ends. CDR3 in DNA: TGTGCCTGGATAGGCTTCGGGACTAAATTCCCCACCTTC. As protein: CAWIGFGTKFPTF.

The J gene is TRBJ2-6, the V gene TRBV11-1, with D perhaps TRBD1 (6 bases). Trimming shortened V by 5 bases and J by 0 bases, and 11 bases separated the two germline ends. Germline V CDR1 and CDR2: SGHAT, FQDESV (reference sequence). The CDR3 loop spans 16 amino acids. The CDR3, as DNA: TGTGCCAGCAGCCCACAGGGCTACTCTGGGGCCAACGTCCTGACTTTC. The encoded protein is CASSPQGYSGANVLTF.

In DNA, the CDR3 is TGTGCCAGCAGTGAGGAGTTCACCGGGGAGCTGTTTTTT. It codes for CASSEEFTGELFF. The chain employs TRBV6-4 and TRBJ2-2; D unclear. CDR1 MRHNA and CDR2 SNTAGT come from the germline V gene. The V gene lost 3 bases and the J gene lost 4 bases, with 6 bases spanning the gap. The CDR3 is 13 amino acids.

The chain carries TRBV2 and TRBJ1-1, with D possibly TRBD1 on 6 matching bases. Trimming stripped 3 bases from V and 5 bases from J, with 13 bases between. Germline lookup yields CDR1 SNHLY and CDR2 FYNNEI. CDR3 size: 14 residues. CDR3 protein: CASSDVPTGTEAFF. In nucleotides, the CDR3 is TGTGCCAGCAGTGATGTCCCTACAGGGACTGAAGCTTTCTTT.

This chain uses TRBV13 with TRBJ2-1; tentative D call: TRBD2 (6 bases). In germline, CDR1 is PRHDT, CDR2 FYEKMQ (reference sequence). This CDR3 has 15 amino acids. V shed 0 bases and J shed 0 bases, with 6 bases lying between them. CDR3 bases: TGTGCCAGCAGCTTAGGCGGGAGCTCCTACAATGAGCAGTTCTTC. Translation gives CASSLGGSSYNEQFF. Looking up the rest from reference TRBV13 and TRBJ2-1 gives the full variable domain: AAGVIQSPRHLIKEKRETATLKCYPIPRHDTVYWYQQGPGQDPQFLISFYEKMQSDKGSIPDRFSAQQFSDYHSELNMSSLELGDSALYFCASSLGGSSYNEQFFGPGTRLTVL.

Comments on this clone: One end of the junction fails to match germline, which may point to a read error. The chain couples TRBV7-7 to TRBJ2-5; D perhaps matches TRBD1 (6 bases). This CDR3 has 13 residues. Germline values: CDR1 SSHAT, CDR2 FNYEAQ (reference sequence). CDR3 region: CASSLGGVGTQYF. Here the CDR3 DNA reads TGTGCTAGCAGCTTAGGGGGAGTCGGGACCCAGTACTTC.

J is TRBJ2-7 and V is TRBV10-2; D unclear. Germline CDR1 reads WSHSY; CDR2 reads SAAADI. The CDR3 is 14 amino acids. V lost 3 bases and J 1 base, leaving 10 bases between the germline ends. The DNA of the CDR3 is TGCGCCAGCAGTGATCCGACTGGATCCTACGAGCAGTACTTC. This gives the protein CASSDPTGSYEQYF.

The gene calls are TRBV9 and TRBJ1-1; D is unclear. V lost 0 bases, J lost 8 bases, and 11 bases lay in between. Per germline, CDR1 SGDLS and CDR2 YYNGEE. The CDR3 is made up of 13 amino acids. CDR3 nucleotide sequence: TGTGCCAGCAGCGTAGCAGATATGGCAGAAGCTTTCTTT. This sequence encodes CASSVADMAEAFF.

In nucleotides, the CDR3 is TGTGCCAGCAGCGTAGGGACTAGCGGGACCGGCACAGATACGCAGTATTTT. Its protein product is CASSVGTSGTGTDTQYF. The gene calls are TRBV9 and TRBJ2-3; 12 bases fit TRBD2. The CDR3 is 17 amino acids. CDR1 SGDLS and CDR2 YYNGEE come from the germline V gene. V gave up 0 bases and J gave up 1 base; unmatched junction bases: 3. Based on the CDR3 plus reference TRBV9 and TRBJ2-3, the full variable domain is DSGVTQTPKHLITATGQRVTLRCSPRSGDLSVYWYQQSLDQGLQFLIQYYNGEERAKGNILERFSAQQFPDLHSELNLSSLELGDSALYFCASSVGTSGTGTDTQYFGPGTRLTVL.

The rearrangement joins TRBV5-4 to TRBJ2-7, with 9 positions matching TRBD2. The CDR3 runs 13 residues. Germline assignment: CDR1 SGHNT and CDR2 YYREEE (reference sequence). V lost 5 bases and J lost 4; bases outside the gene matches: 4. The CDR3: CASSELAGYEQYF. In DNA form, the CDR3 reads TGTGCCAGCAGTGAGCTAGCGGGATACGAGCAGTACTTC.

DNA of the CDR3: TGCGCCAGCAAAGTAGGAGCGAGAAACAATGAGCAGTTCTTC. Translation: CASKVGARNNEQFF. The chain combines TRBV5-1 with TRBJ2-1; D is uncertain. The length of the CDR3 is 14 residues. Germline V lookup: CDR1 SGHRS, CDR2 YFSETQ. V lost 6 bases and J lost 5, with 15 bases in between.

The V and J genes are TRBV19 and TRBJ1-2, with D tentatively TRBD1 (5 bases). Trimming took 1 base from V and 8 from J, leaving 17 bases between them. The germline gives CDR1 LNHDA, CDR2 SQIVND (reference sequence). This CDR3 comprises 15 residues. For the CDR3, the DNA is TGTGCCAGTAGTATAGTGTCTGGGGCGGCAGGAGGCTACACCTTC. As protein: CASSIVSGAAGGYTF. Drawing the rest from reference TRBV19 and TRBJ1-2, the complete variable domain is DGGITQSPKYLFRKEGQNVTLSCEQNLNHDAMYWYRQDPGQGLRLIYYSQIVNDFQKGDIAEGYSVSREKKESFPLTVTSAQKNPTAFYLCASSIVSGAAGGYTFGSGTRLTVV.

The chain employs TRBV5-6 and TRBJ2-3, with D unclear. Germline CDR1 and CDR2: SGHDT and YYEEEE. V was clipped by 1 base and J by 0 bases, with 6 bases between them. The CDR3 length is 14 residues. CDR3 nucleotide sequence: TGTGCCAGCAGCTTGTACGGGAGCACAGATACGCAGTATTTT. Encoded protein: CASSLYGSTDTQYF.

The chain links TRBV15 to TRBJ2-7; D is undetermined. The length of the CDR3 is 13 residues. Germline V gene sequence: CDR1 LNHNV, CDR2 YYDKDF (reference sequence). With 1 base removed from V and 0 bases from J, the gap between germline ends came to 4 bases. The CDR3 reads CATSRARSYEQYF. CDR3 in DNA: TGTGCCACCAGCAGAGCGCGCTCCTACGAGCAGTACTTC.

The rearrangement links TRBV28 to TRBJ2-2, with a possible D match to TRBD2 (5 bases). Germline V gene sequence: CDR1 MDHEN, CDR2 SYDVKM. This CDR3 comprises 15 residues. V lost 3 bases and J lost 3, with 11 bases in between. The CDR3 is CASSFLLAHTGELFF. CDR3 bases: TGTGCCAGCAGTTTCCTCCTAGCTCACACCGGGGAGCTGTTTTTT.